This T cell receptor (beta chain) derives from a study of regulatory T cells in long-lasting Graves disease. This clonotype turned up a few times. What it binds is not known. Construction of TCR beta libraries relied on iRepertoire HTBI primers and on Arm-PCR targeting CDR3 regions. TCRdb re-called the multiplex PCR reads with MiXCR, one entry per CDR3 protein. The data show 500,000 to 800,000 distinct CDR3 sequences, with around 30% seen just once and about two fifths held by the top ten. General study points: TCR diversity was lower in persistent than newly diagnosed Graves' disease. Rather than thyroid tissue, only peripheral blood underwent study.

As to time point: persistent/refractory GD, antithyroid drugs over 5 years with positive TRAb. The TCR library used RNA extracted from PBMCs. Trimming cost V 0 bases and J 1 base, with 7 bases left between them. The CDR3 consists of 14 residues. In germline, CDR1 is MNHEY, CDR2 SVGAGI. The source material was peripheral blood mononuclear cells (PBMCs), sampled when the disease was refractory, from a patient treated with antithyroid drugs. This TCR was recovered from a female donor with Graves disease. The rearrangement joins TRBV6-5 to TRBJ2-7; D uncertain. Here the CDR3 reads CASSYSPGSYEQYF. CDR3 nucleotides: TGTGCCAGCAGTTACTCCCCGGGTTCCTACGAGCAGTACTTC.